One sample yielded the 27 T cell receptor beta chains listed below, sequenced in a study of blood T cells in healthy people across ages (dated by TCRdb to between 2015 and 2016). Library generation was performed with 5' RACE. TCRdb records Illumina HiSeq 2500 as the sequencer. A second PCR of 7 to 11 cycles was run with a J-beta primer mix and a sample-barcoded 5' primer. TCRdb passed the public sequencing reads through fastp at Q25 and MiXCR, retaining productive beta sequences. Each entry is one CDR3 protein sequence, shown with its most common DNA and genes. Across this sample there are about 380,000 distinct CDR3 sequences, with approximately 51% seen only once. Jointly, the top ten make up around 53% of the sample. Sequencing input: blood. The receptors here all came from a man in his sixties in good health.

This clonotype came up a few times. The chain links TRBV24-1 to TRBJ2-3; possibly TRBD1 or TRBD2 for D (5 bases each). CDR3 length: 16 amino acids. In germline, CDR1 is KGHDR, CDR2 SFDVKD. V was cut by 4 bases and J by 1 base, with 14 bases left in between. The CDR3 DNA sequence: TGTGCCACCAGTGAGTACCCGGGACCGCGCACAGATACGCAGTATTTT. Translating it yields CATSEYPGPRTDTQYF.

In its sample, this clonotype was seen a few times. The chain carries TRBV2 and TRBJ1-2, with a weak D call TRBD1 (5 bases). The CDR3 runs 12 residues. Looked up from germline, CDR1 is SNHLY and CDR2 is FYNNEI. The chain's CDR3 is CAGRAGSYGYTF. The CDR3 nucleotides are TGTGCGGGGCGGGCAGGGTCCTATGGCTACACCTTC.

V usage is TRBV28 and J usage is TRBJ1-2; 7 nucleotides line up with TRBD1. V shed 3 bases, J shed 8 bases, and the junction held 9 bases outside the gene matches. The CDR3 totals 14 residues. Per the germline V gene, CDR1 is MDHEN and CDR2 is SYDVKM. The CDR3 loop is CASSFGQASRGYTF. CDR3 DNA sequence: TGTGCCAGCAGTTTTGGACAGGCCTCCCGGGGCTACACCTTC.

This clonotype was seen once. This chain's CDR3 is CASSFSGTGEQYF. As DNA, the CDR3 is TGTGCCAGCAGTTTTTCAGGGACTGGAGAGCAGTACTTC. The chain joins TRBV6-2 or TRBV6-3 to TRBJ2-5, with D possibly matching TRBD2 (6 bases). V was shortened by 4 bases and J by 11 bases, with 17 bases between the two germline ends. Germline values: CDR1 MNHEY, CDR2 SVGEGT. The CDR3 covers 13 residues.

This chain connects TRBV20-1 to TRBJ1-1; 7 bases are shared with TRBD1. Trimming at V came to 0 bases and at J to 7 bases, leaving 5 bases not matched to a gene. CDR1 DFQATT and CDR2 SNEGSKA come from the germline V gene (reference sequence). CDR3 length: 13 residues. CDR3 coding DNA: TGCAGTGCTAGAGAGGGCAGGGGGTATGAAGCTTTCTTT. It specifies CSAREGRGYEAFF.

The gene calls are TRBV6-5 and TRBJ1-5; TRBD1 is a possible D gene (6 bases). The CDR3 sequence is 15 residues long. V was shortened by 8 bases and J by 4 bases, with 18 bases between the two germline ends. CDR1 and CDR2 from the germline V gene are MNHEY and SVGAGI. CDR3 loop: CASGTRGRGNQPQHF. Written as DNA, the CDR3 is TGTGCCAGCGGCACTAGGGGGAGGGGGAATCAGCCCCAGCATTTT.

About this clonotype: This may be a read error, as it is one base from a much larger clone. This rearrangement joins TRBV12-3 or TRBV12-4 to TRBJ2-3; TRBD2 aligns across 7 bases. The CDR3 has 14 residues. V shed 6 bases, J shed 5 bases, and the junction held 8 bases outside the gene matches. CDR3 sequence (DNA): TGTGCCAGCAGGAAACGGGGGGAGGTAGATACGCAGTATTTT. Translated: CASRKRGEVDTQYF.

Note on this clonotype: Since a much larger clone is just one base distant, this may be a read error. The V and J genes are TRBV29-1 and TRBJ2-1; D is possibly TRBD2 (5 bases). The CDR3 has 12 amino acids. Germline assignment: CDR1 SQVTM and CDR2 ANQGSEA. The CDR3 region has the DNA TGCAGTCCCCTCATACGGGGCAATGAGCAGTTCTTC. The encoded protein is CSPLIRGNEQFF.

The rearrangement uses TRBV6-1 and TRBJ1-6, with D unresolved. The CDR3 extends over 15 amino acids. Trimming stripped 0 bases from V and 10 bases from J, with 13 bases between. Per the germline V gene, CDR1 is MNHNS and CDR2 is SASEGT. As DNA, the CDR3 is TGTGCCAGCAGTGAAGCAGGCGGGCAGAGGTCACCCCTCCACTTT. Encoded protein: CASSEAGGQRSPLHF.

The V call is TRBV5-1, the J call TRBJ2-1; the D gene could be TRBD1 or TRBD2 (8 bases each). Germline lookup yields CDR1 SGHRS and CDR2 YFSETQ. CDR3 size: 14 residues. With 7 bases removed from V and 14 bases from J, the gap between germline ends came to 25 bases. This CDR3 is CASSDRDAREAEFF. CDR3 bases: TGCGCCAGCTCGGACAGGGATGCGCGGGAGGCAGAGTTCTTC.

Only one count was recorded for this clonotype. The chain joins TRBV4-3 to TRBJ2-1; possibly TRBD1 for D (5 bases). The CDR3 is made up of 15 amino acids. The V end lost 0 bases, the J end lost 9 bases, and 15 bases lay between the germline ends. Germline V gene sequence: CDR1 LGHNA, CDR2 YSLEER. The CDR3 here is CASSQDRVGGAEQFF. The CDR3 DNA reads TGCGCCAGCAGCCAAGATCGGGTAGGTGGGGCTGAGCAGTTCTTC.

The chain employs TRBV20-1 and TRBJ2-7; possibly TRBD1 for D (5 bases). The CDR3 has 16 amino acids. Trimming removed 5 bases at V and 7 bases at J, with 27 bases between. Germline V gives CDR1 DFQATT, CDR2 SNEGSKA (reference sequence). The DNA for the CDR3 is TGCAGTGCTGGACCTAGTGGGGCGCCGGGTGACAATGAGCAGTACTTC. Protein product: CSAGPSGAPGDNEQYF.

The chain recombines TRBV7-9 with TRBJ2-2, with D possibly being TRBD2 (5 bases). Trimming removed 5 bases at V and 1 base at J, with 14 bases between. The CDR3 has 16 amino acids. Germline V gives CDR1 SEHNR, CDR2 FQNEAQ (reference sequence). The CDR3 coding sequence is TGTGCCAGCAGCAGGACTCTTACAATGAACACCGGGGAGCTGTTTTTT. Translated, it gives CASSRTLTMNTGELFF.

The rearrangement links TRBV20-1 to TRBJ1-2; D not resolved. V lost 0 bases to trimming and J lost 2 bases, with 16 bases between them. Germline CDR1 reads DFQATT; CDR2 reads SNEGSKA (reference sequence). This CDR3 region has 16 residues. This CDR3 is CSARDRVGRANYGYTF. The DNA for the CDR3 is TGCAGTGCTAGAGATAGAGTAGGCAGAGCCAACTATGGCTACACCTTC.

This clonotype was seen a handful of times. The CDR3 DNA reads as TGTGCCAGCAGTGACGGAGAAAACTATGGCTACACCTTC. Its protein is CASSDGENYGYTF. The chain couples TRBV6-1 to TRBJ1-2; D gene uncertain. Trimming removed 3 bases from V and 2 bases from J, with 7 bases in between. The germline CDR1 and CDR2 sequences are MNHNS and SASEGT. The CDR3 sequence is 13 residues long.

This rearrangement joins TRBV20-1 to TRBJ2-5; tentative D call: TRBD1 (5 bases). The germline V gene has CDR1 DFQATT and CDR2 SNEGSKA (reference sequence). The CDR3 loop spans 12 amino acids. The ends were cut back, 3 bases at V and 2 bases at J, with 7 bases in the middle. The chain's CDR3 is CSASRGQETQYF. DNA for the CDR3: TGCAGTGCTAGTAGGGGACAAGAGACCCAGTACTTC.

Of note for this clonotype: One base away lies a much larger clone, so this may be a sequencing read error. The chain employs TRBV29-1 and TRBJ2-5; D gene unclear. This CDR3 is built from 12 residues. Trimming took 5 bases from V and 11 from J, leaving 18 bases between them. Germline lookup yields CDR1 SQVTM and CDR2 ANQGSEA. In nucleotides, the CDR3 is TGCAGCGTTCTGGGGTTTTCTAATGAGCAGTACTTC. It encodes CSVLGFSNEQYF.

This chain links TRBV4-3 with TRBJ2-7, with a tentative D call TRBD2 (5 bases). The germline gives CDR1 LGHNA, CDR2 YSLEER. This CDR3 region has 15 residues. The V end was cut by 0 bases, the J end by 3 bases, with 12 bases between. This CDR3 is CASSQDEAGNYEQYF. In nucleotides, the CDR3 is TGCGCCAGCAGCCAAGACGAGGCCGGGAACTACGAGCAGTACTTC.

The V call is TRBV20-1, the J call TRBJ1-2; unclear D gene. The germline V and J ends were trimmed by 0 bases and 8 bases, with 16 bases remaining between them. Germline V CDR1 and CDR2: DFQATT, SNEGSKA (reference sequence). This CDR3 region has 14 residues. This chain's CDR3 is CSARDPGQVFGYTF. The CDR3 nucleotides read TGCAGTGCTAGAGATCCAGGTCAGGTGTTCGGCTACACCTTC.

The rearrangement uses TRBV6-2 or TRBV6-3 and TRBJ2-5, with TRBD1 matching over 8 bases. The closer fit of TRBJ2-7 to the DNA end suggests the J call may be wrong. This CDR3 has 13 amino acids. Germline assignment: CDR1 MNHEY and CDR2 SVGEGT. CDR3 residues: CASTRGQRYEQYF. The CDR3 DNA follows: TGTGCCAGCACCAGGGGGCAGCGGTACGAGCAGTACTTC.

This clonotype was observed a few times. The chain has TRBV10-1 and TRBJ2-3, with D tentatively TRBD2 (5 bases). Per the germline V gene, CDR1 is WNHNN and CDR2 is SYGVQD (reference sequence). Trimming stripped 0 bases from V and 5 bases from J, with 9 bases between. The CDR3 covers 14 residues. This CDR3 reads CASSESRVEDTQYF. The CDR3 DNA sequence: TGCGCCAGCAGTGAGTCGAGGGTTGAAGATACGCAGTATTTT.

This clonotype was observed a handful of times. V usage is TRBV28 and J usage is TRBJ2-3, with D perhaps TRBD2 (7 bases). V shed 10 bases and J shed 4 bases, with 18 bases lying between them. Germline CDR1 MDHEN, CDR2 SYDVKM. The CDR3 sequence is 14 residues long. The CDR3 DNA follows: TGTGCCATCATAGGGGGGGGATCGGCAGATACGCAGTATTTT. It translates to CAIIGGGSADTQYF.

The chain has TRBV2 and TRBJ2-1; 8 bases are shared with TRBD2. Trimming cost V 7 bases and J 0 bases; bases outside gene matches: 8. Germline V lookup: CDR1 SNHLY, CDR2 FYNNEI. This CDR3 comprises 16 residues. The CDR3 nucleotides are TGTGCCAGCAATCGCGGGGGGTCCAGCTCCTACAATGAGCAGTTCTTC. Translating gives CASNRGGSSSYNEQFF.

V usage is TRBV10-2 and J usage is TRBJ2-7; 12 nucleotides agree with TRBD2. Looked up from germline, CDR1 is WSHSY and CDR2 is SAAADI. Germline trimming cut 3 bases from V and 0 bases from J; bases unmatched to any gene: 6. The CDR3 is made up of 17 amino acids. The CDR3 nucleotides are TGCGCCAGCAGTGACACTAGCGGGAGGACCTTCTCCTACGAGCAGTACTTC. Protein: CASSDTSGRTFSYEQYF.

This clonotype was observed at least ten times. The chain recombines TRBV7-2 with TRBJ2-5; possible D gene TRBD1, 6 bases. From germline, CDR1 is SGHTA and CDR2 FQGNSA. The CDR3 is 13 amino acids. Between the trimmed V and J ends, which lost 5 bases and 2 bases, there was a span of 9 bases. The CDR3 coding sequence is TGTGCCAGCAGCCGCAGGGGACAAGAGACCCAGTACTTC. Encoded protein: CASSRRGQETQYF. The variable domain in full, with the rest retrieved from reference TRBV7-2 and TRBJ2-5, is GAGVSQSPSNKVTEKGKDVELRCDPISGHTALYWYRQSLGQGLEFLIYFQGNSAPDKSGLPSDRFSAERTGGSVSTLTIQRTQQEDSAVYLCASSRRGQETQYFGPGTRLLVL.

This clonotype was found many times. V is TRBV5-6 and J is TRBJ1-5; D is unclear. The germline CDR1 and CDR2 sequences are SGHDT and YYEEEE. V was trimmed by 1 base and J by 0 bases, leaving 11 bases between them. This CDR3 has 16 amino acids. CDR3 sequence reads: CASSLKGRNSNQPQHF. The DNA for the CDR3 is TGTGCCAGCAGCTTGAAGGGCAGGAATAGCAATCAGCCCCAGCATTTT.

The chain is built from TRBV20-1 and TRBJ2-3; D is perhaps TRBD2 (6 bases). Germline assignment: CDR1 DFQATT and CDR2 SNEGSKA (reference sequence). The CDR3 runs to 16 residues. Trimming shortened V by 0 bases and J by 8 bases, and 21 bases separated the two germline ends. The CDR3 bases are TGCAGTGCTAGAGATCTGGTAGCGGCCCATCAGGGTACGCAGTATTTT. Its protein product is CSARDLVAAHQGTQYF.